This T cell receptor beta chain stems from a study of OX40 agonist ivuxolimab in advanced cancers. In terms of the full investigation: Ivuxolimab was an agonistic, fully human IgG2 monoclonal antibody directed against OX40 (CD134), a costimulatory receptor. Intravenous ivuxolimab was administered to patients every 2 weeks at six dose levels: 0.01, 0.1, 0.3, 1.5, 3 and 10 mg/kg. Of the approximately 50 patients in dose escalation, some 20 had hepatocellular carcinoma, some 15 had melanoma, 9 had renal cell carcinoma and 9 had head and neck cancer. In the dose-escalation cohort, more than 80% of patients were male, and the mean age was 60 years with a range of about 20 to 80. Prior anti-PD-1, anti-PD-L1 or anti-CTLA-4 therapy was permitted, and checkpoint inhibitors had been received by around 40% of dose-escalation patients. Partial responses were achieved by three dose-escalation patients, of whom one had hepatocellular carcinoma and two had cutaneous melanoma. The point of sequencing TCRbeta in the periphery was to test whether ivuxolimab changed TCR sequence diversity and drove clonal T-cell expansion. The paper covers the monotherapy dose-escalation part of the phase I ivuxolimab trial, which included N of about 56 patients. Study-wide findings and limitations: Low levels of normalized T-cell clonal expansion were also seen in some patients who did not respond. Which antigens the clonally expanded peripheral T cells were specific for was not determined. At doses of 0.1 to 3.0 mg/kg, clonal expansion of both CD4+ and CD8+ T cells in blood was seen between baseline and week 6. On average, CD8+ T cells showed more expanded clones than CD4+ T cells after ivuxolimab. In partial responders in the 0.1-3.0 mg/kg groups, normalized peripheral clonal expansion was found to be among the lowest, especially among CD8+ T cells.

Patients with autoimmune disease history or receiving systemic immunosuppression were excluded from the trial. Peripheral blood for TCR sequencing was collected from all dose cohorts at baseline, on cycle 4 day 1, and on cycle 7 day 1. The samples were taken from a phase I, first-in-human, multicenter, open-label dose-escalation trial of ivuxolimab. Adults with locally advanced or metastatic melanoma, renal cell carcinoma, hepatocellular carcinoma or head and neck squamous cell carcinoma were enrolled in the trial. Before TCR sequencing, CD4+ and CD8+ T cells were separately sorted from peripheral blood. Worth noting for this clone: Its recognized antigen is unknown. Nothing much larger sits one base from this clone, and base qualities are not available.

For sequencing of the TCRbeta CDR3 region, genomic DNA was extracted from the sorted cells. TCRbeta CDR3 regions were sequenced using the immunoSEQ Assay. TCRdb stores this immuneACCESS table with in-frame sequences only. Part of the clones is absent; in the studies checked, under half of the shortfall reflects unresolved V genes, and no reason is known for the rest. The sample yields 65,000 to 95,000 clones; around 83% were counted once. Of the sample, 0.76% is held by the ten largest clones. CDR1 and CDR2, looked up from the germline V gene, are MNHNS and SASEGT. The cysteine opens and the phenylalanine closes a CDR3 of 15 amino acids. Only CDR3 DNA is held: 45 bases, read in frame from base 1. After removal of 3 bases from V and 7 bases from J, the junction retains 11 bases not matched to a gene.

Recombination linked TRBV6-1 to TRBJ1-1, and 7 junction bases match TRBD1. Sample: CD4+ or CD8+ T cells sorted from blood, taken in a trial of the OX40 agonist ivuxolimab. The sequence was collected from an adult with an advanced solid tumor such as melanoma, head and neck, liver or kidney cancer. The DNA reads TGTGCCAGCAGTGACAACAGGGGTTACTTTATTGAAGCTTTCTTT. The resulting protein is CASSDNRGYFIEAFF.